This T cell receptor (beta chain) came from a study of CD8 T cells in Susac syndrome. Random hexamers were used to reverse transcribe roughly 0.5 to 1 ug of RNA. Amplification of TCR beta CDR3 across 54 Vbeta and 13 Jbeta was performed with immunoSEQ multiplex PCR. TCRdb processed the immunoSEQ multiplex PCR reads anew with MiXCR; each CDR3 protein has one entry. The top ten hold roughly 0.53% of the sample, which has 130,000 or so distinct CDR3 sequences, over 75% seen once. CDR3 length: 11 residues. The V end was cut by 3 bases, the J end by 4 bases, with 3 bases between. Germline V gene sequence: CDR1 SEHNR, CDR2 FQNEAQ (reference sequence).

This TCR was recovered from a human donor with multiple sclerosis. Sample: CD8+ T cells from PBMCs. The chain is built from TRBV7-9 and TRBJ1-1; D unclear. In DNA, the CDR3 is TGTGCCAGCAGCTTCATCACTGAAGCTTTCTTT. Amino acid sequence: CASSFITEAFF.